The 11 T cell receptor beta chains below come from one sample, sequenced in a study of blood T cell repertoires in COVID-19. Method: immunoSEQ multiplex PCR; TCRdb's copy keeps in-frame clones and lacks some. Of under 200,000 clones listed, approximately 89% are singletons. Sequencing was performed on peripheral blood. These receptors all stem from a man in his sixties or seventies with acute or convalescent COVID-19.

The genes are TRBV20-1 and TRBJ2-7; 11 positions match TRBD1. Germline V gene sequence: CDR1 DFQATT, CDR2 SNEGSKA (reference sequence). The length of the CDR3 is 13 residues. The V segment lost 3 bases and the J segment 6 bases; nucleotides outside the gene matches: 4. The CDR3 DNA follows: TGCAGTGCTAGTATGGACAGGGGGCGCGAGCAGTACTTC. It translates to CSASMDRGREQYF.

The V call is TRBV12-3 or TRBV12-4, the J call TRBJ2-5; 8 bases are a match to TRBD1. This CDR3 is 13 amino acids long. V was clipped by 5 bases and J by 5 bases; unmatched bases: 4. The CDR3 reads CASSQTGVETQYF. The CDR3 DNA reads TGTGCCAGCAGTCAGACAGGGGTTGAGACCCAGTACTTC.

This clone appeared once. The chain has TRBV5-4 and TRBJ1-1; D uncertain. Per the germline V gene, CDR1 is SGHNT and CDR2 is YYREEE (reference sequence). This CDR3 comprises 14 residues. Trimming removed 5 bases at V and 2 bases at J, with 13 bases between. Here the CDR3 DNA reads TGTGCCAGCAGAAAGATTGAGGGTAACACTGAAGCTTTCTTT. This codes for CASRKIEGNTEAFF.

J is TRBJ1-1 and V is TRBV5-6; unclear D gene. CDR1 is SGHDT and CDR2 is YYEEEE in the germline V gene. The CDR3 spans 15 residues. Deletions cut 4 bases from V and 2 bases from J, with 15 bases between. The CDR3 DNA reads as TGTGCCAGCAGCGTTCGCTGGGAGTACAACACTGAAGCTTTCTTT. Its translation: CASSVRWEYNTEAFF.

The chain recombines TRBV5-1 with TRBJ1-2, with TRBD1 matching over 11 bases. CDR3 length equals 14 residues. V shed 7 bases, J shed 0 bases, and the junction held 2 bases outside the gene matches. Germline CDR1 is SGHRS and CDR2 is YFSETQ. DNA for the CDR3: TGCGCCAGCGGACAGGGGGCAGCTAACTATGGCTACACCTTC. Its protein product is CASGQGAANYGYTF.

This chain links TRBV10-3 with TRBJ2-7, with TRBD1 matching over 8 bases. Per germline, CDR1 ENHRY and CDR2 SYGVKD. This CDR3 region has 17 residues. The trim removed 0 bases at V and 2 bases at J, leaving 9 bases unmatched. Here the CDR3 DNA reads TGTGCCATCAGTGAGTCACTAGTCGGGGACAGGCCCTACGAGCAGTACTTC. This translates into CAISESLVGDRPYEQYF.

The chain links TRBV5-5 to TRBJ1-1; D is uncertain. CDR3 length: 12 amino acids. V shed 3 bases and J shed 10 bases, with 13 bases lying between them. The germline gives CDR1 SGHKS, CDR2 YYEKEE (reference sequence). CDR3 nucleotide sequence: TGTGCCAGCAGCTGGACTGGGGAACGAGCTTTCTTT. Protein: CASSWTGERAFF.

The chain employs TRBV7-9 and TRBJ1-5; no firm D call. The V gene lost 2 bases and the J gene lost 9 bases, with 11 bases spanning the gap. Germline V gives CDR1 SEHNR, CDR2 FQNEAQ (reference sequence). This CDR3 contains 13 residues. CDR3 coding DNA: TGTGCCAGCAGCTTACGAACTTCGGGGCCCCAGCATTTT. Translation gives CASSLRTSGPQHF.

The rearrangement uses TRBV5-1 and TRBJ1-1; tentatively, D is TRBD1 (6 bases). V was shortened by 1 base and J by 1 base, with 11 bases between the two germline ends. This CDR3 is built from 15 residues. The germline V gene has CDR1 SGHRS and CDR2 YFSETQ. CDR3 bases: TGCGCCAGCAGCTTGTTCGGGACAAGGAACACTGAAGCTTTCTTT. Residues: CASSLFGTRNTEAFF.

Only a few counts were recorded for this clone. The rearrangement uses TRBV5-5 and TRBJ1-3; unclear D gene. CDR1 is SGHKS and CDR2 is YYEKEE in the germline V gene (reference sequence). V was trimmed by 2 bases and J by 4 bases, leaving 10 bases between them. The CDR3 totals 14 residues. The CDR3 sequence is CASSFGRPGNTIYF. CDR3 DNA sequence: TGTGCCAGCAGCTTCGGCAGGCCGGGAAACACCATATATTTT.

This clone was recorded once. J is TRBJ1-2 and V is TRBV2; D is uncertain. V lost 8 bases, J lost 4 bases, and 26 bases lay in between. Germline V gene lookup returns CDR1 SNHLY and CDR2 FYNNEI. The CDR3 extends over 17 amino acids. Here the CDR3 DNA reads TGTGCCAGCCAGGCCGGAAGTAGTCGAGGGCCGGCCTATGGCTACACCTTC. Encoded protein: CASQAGSSRGPAYGYTF. The entire variable domain, with the rest obtained from reference TRBV2 and TRBJ1-2, is as follows: EPEVTQTPSHQVTQMGQEVILRCVPISNHLYFYWYRQILGQKVEFLVSFYNNEISEKSEIFDDQFSVERPDGSNFTLKIRSTKLEDSAMYFCASQAGSSRGPAYGYTFGSGTRLTVV.